The 9 T cell receptor beta chains listed next were all sequenced from one sample in a study of T cells in Graves' hyperthyroidism and ophthalmopathy. Amplification targeted TCR beta CDR3 regions from RNA transcripts. In the first-round RT-PCR of the TCR CDR3, the HTBI primer set was used. TCRdb fed the multiplex PCR reads into MiXCR, producing one record per CDR3 protein. The sample carries approximately 630,000 distinct CDR3 sequences, roughly 16% recorded once. The specimen was blood. The receptors stem from a woman in her twenties or thirties with Graves' hyperthyroidism.

This clonotype was observed at least ten times. The chain couples TRBV27 to TRBJ2-7; D is unresolved. Germline V CDR1 and CDR2: MNHEY, SMNVEV (reference sequence). This CDR3 has 14 residues. The V end was cut by 5 bases, the J end by 0 bases, with 11 bases between. CDR3 sequence reads: CASSQHGFSYEQYF. In DNA form, the CDR3 reads TGTGCCAGCAGTCAACATGGTTTCTCCTACGAGCAGTACTTC.

This clonotype was detected ten times or more. V usage is TRBV20-1 and J usage is TRBJ2-7; 8 nucleotides agree with TRBD2. After removal of 6 bases from V and 0 bases from J, the junction contained 7 bases not matched to a gene. This CDR3 spans 14 amino acids. Germline lookup yields CDR1 DFQATT and CDR2 SNEGSKA (reference sequence). The CDR3 sequence is CSAHLSGNSYEQYF. For the CDR3, the DNA is TGCAGTGCCCACCTTAGCGGGAACTCCTACGAGCAGTACTTC.

As concerns this clonotype: The junction differs from germline at one of its ends, possibly a read error. The CDR3 loop reads CANSLAGNEQYF. CDR3 DNA sequence: TGTGCCAACAGTTTAGCCGGTAACGAGCAGTACTTC. V and J are TRBV12-3 or TRBV12-4 and TRBJ2-7; D gene uncertain. The CDR3 covers 12 residues.

Ten or more counts support this clonotype. The chain joins TRBV10-2 to TRBJ2-7; D is possibly TRBD2 (5 bases). The germline CDR1 and CDR2 sequences are WSHSY and SAAADI. This CDR3 region has 14 residues. The V end was cut by 9 bases, the J end by 3 bases, with 18 bases between. The CDR3 region is CASREGDGDYEQYF. CDR3 nucleotide sequence: TGCGCCAGTCGAGAGGGAGACGGAGACTACGAGCAGTACTTC.

This clonotype was found a few times. The CDR3 bases are TGTGCCACGCAACGTCCGGTGTTCAATGAGCAGTTCTTC. The encoded protein is CATQRPVFNEQFF. The chain is built from TRBV10-3 and TRBJ2-1; D remains unclear. This CDR3 contains 13 residues. Germline V gene data show CDR1 as ENHRY and CDR2 as SYGVKD. Trimming cost V 10 bases and J 6 bases, with 16 bases left between them.

This clonotype was counted between two and nine times. The chain employs TRBV10-2 and TRBJ2-5, with unresolved D. Germline CDR1 is WSHSY and CDR2 is SAAADI. The CDR3 length is 12 residues. V lost 6 bases to trimming and J lost 5 bases, with 10 bases between them. CDR3 nucleotides: TGCGCCAGCAGGACCCTTAGGGAGACCCAGTACTTC. Amino acids: CASRTLRETQYF.

This clonotype appeared a few times. The chain couples TRBV30 to TRBJ2-7, with 9 bases identical to TRBD1. Germline CDR1 and CDR2: GTSNPN and SVGIG (reference sequence). The CDR3 has 12 amino acids. The J segment lost 4 bases and the V segment lost 5 bases, leaving 3 bases of the junction unmatched. The chain's CDR3 is CAWDRGAYEQYF. CDR3 sequence (DNA): TGTGCCTGGGACAGGGGGGCTTACGAGCAGTACTTC.

At least ten counts were recorded for this clonotype. V and J are TRBV2 and TRBJ2-3; D call uncertain. Trimming pared 6 bases from V and 5 bases from J, leaving 12 bases between. CDR3 length: 13 residues. Germline V gives CDR1 SNHLY, CDR2 FYNNEI. The CDR3 loop is CASRVYVGDTQYF. The CDR3 DNA reads TGTGCCAGCAGGGTATATGTGGGAGATACGCAGTATTTT.

This clonotype has a single count. In DNA form, the CDR3 reads TGCGCCAGCAGCCAAGAGTTTAGGGGGAAAAAGGACATTCAGTACTTC. Amino acid sequence: CASSQEFRGKKDIQYF. The genes are TRBV4-1 and TRBJ2-4; D may be TRBD1 (6 bases). Between the trimmed V and J ends, which lost 0 bases and 8 bases, there was a span of 17 bases. CDR1 is MGHRA and CDR2 is YSYEKL in the germline V gene. The CDR3 consists of 16 residues.